What follows is one T cell receptor beta chain and its context. This entry comes from a study of shared clonotypes between healthy human individuals. This CDR3 is built from 14 residues. CDR1 and CDR2 (germline): MDHEN, SYDVKM. Only CD45RO-negative cells positively selected for CCR7 counted as naive CD8 cells, so terminally differentiated effector memory CD45RA+ cells were excluded. Profiling relied on immunoSEQ multiplex PCR, and the TCRdb table lists in-frame clones only, not all of them. The sample records more than 2 million clones, approximately 92% being singletons. The sequence derives from a man younger than 35 in good health. Some clones in this sample may be carry-over from other donors' samples. Input material: naive CD8+ T cells from PBMCs. This chain links TRBV28 with TRBJ2-5, with D tentatively TRBD2 (5 bases). Judging by the DNA end, TRBJ2-7 fits better; the J call may be wrong. The CDR3 loop reads CASNVADYAYEQYF. The CDR3 region has the DNA TGTGCCAGCAATGTGGCAGACTATGCCTACGAGCAGTACTTC.